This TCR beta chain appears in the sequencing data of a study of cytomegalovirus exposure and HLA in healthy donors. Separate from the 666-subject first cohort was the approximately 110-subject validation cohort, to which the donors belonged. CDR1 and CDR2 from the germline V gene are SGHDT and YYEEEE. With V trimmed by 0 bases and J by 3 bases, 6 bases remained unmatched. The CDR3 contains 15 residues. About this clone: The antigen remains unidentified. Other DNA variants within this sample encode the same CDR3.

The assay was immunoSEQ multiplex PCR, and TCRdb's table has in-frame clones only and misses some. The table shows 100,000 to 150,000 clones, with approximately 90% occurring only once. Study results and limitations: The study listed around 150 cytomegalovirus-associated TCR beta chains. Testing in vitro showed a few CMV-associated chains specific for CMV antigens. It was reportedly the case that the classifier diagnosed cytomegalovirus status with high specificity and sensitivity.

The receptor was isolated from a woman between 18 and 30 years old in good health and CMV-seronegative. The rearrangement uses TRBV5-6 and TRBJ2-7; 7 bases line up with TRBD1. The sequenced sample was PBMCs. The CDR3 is CASSLDWTGRYEQYF. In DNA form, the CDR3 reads TGTGCCAGCAGCTTGGATTGGACAGGACGCTACGAGCAGTACTTC.